This T cell receptor beta chain originates from a study of tumor-infiltrating lymphocytes in localized non-small cell lung cancer. About the research overall: From each patient, both tumor and uninvolved lung, non-adjacent to tumor, were sampled. Study findings and constraints: Technical variation could not be separated from intratumor heterogeneity here. Recurrence-free survival showed no association with tumor T-cell fraction. Available tissue quantity limited TCR sequencing to a patient subset.

Germline V CDR1 and CDR2: SGDLS, YYNGEE. The V gene end was trimmed by 3 bases and the J gene end by 0 bases; junction bases not matched to a gene: 6. The CDR3 has 16 residues. Comment on this clone: As yet, its antigen is unknown.

Assay: immunoSEQ multiplex PCR; the TCRdb copy retains only in-frame clones and omits some. Among about 12,000 clones listed, 78% were seen once. The receptor comes from a human donor with non-small cell lung cancer. V usage is TRBV9 and J usage is TRBJ1-3; TRBD1 matches at 7 bases. Sequencing was done on a sample of lung tumor tissue. The CDR3 region is CASSARQGPSGNTIYF. CDR3 nucleotides: TGTGCCAGCAGCGCTCGACAGGGTCCCTCTGGAAACACCATATATTTT.